The 15 T cell receptor beta chains given below trace back to one sample, sequenced in a study of CD8 T cells in Susac syndrome. Random hexamers served to reverse transcribe roughly 0.5 to 1 ug RNA. In TCRdb, the immunoSEQ multiplex PCR reads were re-called with MiXCR into one record per CDR3 protein. This table has 80,000 to 95,000 distinct CDR3 sequences, nearly 95% appearing once. Sample: CD8+ T cells from PBMCs. The receptors derive from a human donor with Susac syndrome.

The gene calls are TRBV30 and TRBJ2-7; TRBD1 matches at 8 bases. This CDR3 region has 13 residues. Germline CDR1 is GTSNPN and CDR2 is SVGIG (reference sequence). Trimming at V came to 2 bases and at J to 5 bases, leaving 5 bases not matched to a gene. CDR3 sequence: CAWSISTGDEQYF. CDR3 bases: TGTGCCTGGAGTATTTCGACAGGGGACGAGCAGTACTTC.

The J gene is TRBJ2-3, the V gene TRBV6-5, with TRBD2 matching 8 bases. CDR3 length: 15 amino acids. J lost 0 bases, V lost 2 bases, and 1 base had no gene match. The germline V gene has CDR1 MNHEY and CDR2 SVGAGI. Here the CDR3 DNA reads TGTGCCAGCAGTTACCGGACTAGCAGCACAGATACGCAGTATTTT. Amino acids: CASSYRTSSTDTQYF.

The rearrangement joins TRBV4-2 to TRBJ2-4; TRBD2 matches at 16 bases. Germline CDR1 and CDR2: LGHNA and YNFKEQ. V lost 4 bases, J lost 8 bases, and 2 bases stayed unmatched. The CDR3 has 15 residues. CDR3 in amino acids: CASSPGLAGGYIQYF. The CDR3 DNA reads TGTGCCAGCAGCCCGGGACTAGCGGGAGGGTACATTCAGTACTTC.

The J gene is TRBJ2-7, the V gene TRBV29-1, with D uncertain. The germline gives CDR1 SQVTM, CDR2 ANQGSEA. This CDR3 has 13 amino acids. V was clipped by 4 bases and J by 3 bases, with 13 bases between them. CDR3 in DNA: TGCAGCGTTGGAGTCGGTGCCAACTACGAGCAGTACTTC. It yields the protein CSVGVGANYEQYF.

This clonotype appeared once. The V call is TRBV7-8, the J call TRBJ1-1, with D perhaps TRBD1 (6 bases). V was pared by 5 bases and J by 4 bases, with 20 bases between. The length of the CDR3 is 16 residues. Germline CDR1 reads SGHVS; CDR2 reads FQNEAQ. The CDR3 reads CASSNLAGGGSTEAFF. Written as DNA, the CDR3 is TGTGCCAGCAGCAACCTGGCTGGGGGCGGGAGCACTGAAGCTTTCTTT.

The V gene is TRBV18, the J gene TRBJ2-2, with 9 bases lining up with TRBD1. The CDR3 loop spans 15 amino acids. V dropped 2 bases and J dropped 3; count of bases not matched to a gene: 1. Germline CDR1 KGHSH, CDR2 LQKENI. CDR3 in amino acids: CASSPGTGYTGELFF. The CDR3 region has the DNA TGTGCCAGCTCACCAGGGACAGGGTACACCGGGGAGCTGTTTTTT.

The chain carries TRBV7-9 and TRBJ1-2, with D uncertain. V was trimmed by 4 bases and J by 4 bases, leaving 10 bases between them. There are 13 residues in the CDR3. Looked up from germline, CDR1 is SEHNR and CDR2 is FQNEAQ (reference sequence). The CDR3 here is CASSSPLAYGYTF. DNA for the CDR3: TGTGCCAGCAGCTCACCCCTGGCCTATGGCTACACCTTC.

This chain links TRBV25-1 with TRBJ2-5; 10 bases fit TRBD2. The V and J ends lost 1 base and 4 bases, in that order; junction bases with no gene match: 3. From germline, CDR1 is MGHDK and CDR2 SYGVNS. CDR3 length: 15 residues. The CDR3 sequence: CASSELGTSAETQYF. The CDR3 DNA follows: TGTGCCAGCAGTGAATTGGGGACTAGCGCAGAGACCCAGTACTTC.

The V and J genes are TRBV7-9 and TRBJ2-5; no definite D call. The germline V gene has CDR1 SEHNR and CDR2 FQNEAQ (reference sequence). The CDR3 extends over 14 amino acids. Trimming pared 4 bases from V and 0 bases from J, leaving 9 bases between. The CDR3 loop reads CASSSNIYQETQYF. CDR3 nucleotides: TGTGCCAGCAGCTCAAACATATACCAAGAGACCCAGTACTTC.

The chain employs TRBV29-1 and TRBJ1-3; TRBD1 might be the D (5 bases). The CDR3 loop spans 15 amino acids. Germline V CDR1 and CDR2: SQVTM, ANQGSEA. V gave up 1 base and J gave up 0 bases, with 10 bases separating them. The CDR3 protein is CSVEGGASSGNTIYF. CDR3 bases: TGCAGCGTTGAAGGTGGGGCCAGCTCTGGAAACACCATATATTTT.

The chain links TRBV5-1 to TRBJ2-7, with 7 bases that match TRBD1. V shed 2 bases, J shed 2 bases, and the junction held 4 bases outside the gene matches. Germline lookup yields CDR1 SGHRS and CDR2 YFSETQ. The CDR3 sequence is 14 residues long. The CDR3 sequence: CASSFRTGPYEQYF. For the CDR3, the DNA is TGCGCCAGCAGCTTTCGGACAGGTCCCTACGAGCAGTACTTC.

The CDR3 here is CASSIGQGNSPLHF. CDR3 bases: TGTGCCAGCAGCATCGGACAGGGAAATTCACCCCTCCACTTT. The chain uses TRBV7-9 and TRBJ1-6; TRBD1 matches at 8 bases. The V and J ends lost 5 bases and 7 bases, in that order; junction bases with no gene match: 4. Germline V gives CDR1 SEHNR, CDR2 FQNEAQ (reference sequence). There are 14 residues in the CDR3.

This clonotype was seen once. The rearrangement joins TRBV12-3 or TRBV12-4 to TRBJ2-1; D possibly corresponds to TRBD1 (6 bases). The CDR3 extends over 15 amino acids. V was trimmed by 7 bases and J by 6 bases, leaving 19 bases between them. In DNA form, the CDR3 reads TGTGCCAGCACCCCGTATGGGCAGGGGCTCAATGAGCAGTTCTTC. Translation: CASTPYGQGLNEQFF.

The chain is built from TRBV12-3 or TRBV12-4 and TRBJ2-1; D is unclear. The CDR3 sequence is 15 residues long. Trimming removed 8 bases from V and 7 bases from J, with 21 bases in between. The CDR3 sequence: CASRILGGLNNEQFF. As DNA, the CDR3 is TGTGCCAGCCGTATCCTGGGCGGCCTTAATAATGAGCAGTTCTTC.

This sequence joins TRBV5-4 and TRBJ2-1, with a possible D match to TRBD2 (5 bases). Trimming shortened V by 4 bases and J by 7 bases, and 21 bases separated the two germline ends. Germline CDR1 SGHNT, CDR2 YYREEE (reference sequence). The CDR3 runs 16 residues. The CDR3 DNA is TGTGCCAGCAGCCTGGATGTACTAGGTGGGAAGAATGAGCAGTTCTTC. It yields the protein CASSLDVLGGKNEQFF.